A selection of T cell receptor beta chains follows, all from one sample in a study of CD8+ T cells in alopecia areata. Profiled with immunoSEQ multiplex PCR; TCRdb holds only in-frame clones, not every one. The sample holds 61,000 or so clones, 96% seen once. Here the sequenced sample was CD8+ T cells sorted from blood, taken at week 0. These TCRs come from a human donor with alopecia areata. Each CDR3 is given with its conserved first and last residue. Fields, in order: CDR3 length, D gene, J gene, V gene, clone size, CDR3 protein, CDR3 DNA. The D gene is left open where the match is weak. Rows may omit the clone size; those that give it use once, few, many or a size class.

>14|TRBD2|TRBJ2-7|TRBV10-2|once
CASTFSGGNREQYF
TGCGCCAGCACGTTTAGCGGGGGGAATCGGGAGCAGTACTTC
>13|NA|TRBJ1-2|TRBV5-1|once
CASSLGQSDGYTF
TGCGCCAGCAGCTTGGGACAATCGGATGGCTACACCTTC
>15|NA|TRBJ2-1|TRBV27|NA
CASSLSVGEINEQFF
TGTGCCAGCAGTTTATCGGTGGGGGAAATCAATGAGCAGTTCTTC
>15|NA|TRBJ2-7|TRBV5-1|NA
CASSLPDKGYYEQYF
TGCGCCAGCAGCTTGCCTGATAAAGGCTACTACGAGCAGTACTTC
>14|NA|TRBJ1-1|TRBV13|NA
CASSLEGGRTEAFF
TGTGCCAGCAGCTTAGAGGGGGGGCGGACTGAAGCTTTCTTT
>14|TRBD1|TRBJ2-7|TRBV27|NA
CASSGTGNTYEQYF
TGTGCCAGCAGCGGGACAGGAAATACCTACGAGCAGTACTTC
>13|NA|TRBJ2-7|TRBV5-1|once
CASSSGSTYEQYF
TGCGCCAGCAGCTCAGGCAGCACCTACGAGCAGTACTTC
>14|NA|TRBJ1-1|TRBV6-4|NA
CASRWTATNTEAFF
TGTGCCAGCAGGTGGACAGCCACCAACACTGAAGCTTTCTTT
>18|TRBD2|TRBJ2-3|TRBV4-1|NA
CASSQGLAGPTGGDTQYF
TGCGCCAGCAGCCAAGGACTAGCGGGGCCCACGGGCGGAGATACGCAGTATTTT
>15|NA|TRBJ1-5|TRBV4-1|NA
CASSLWGDSNQPQHF
TGCGCCAGCAGCCTGTGGGGAGATAGCAATCAGCCCCAGCATTTT
>13|NA|TRBJ1-2|TRBV7-6|NA
CASSQAKGAGYTF
TGTGCCAGCAGCCAAGCTAAAGGGGCCGGCTACACCTTC
>13|NA|TRBJ2-2|TRBV11-2|NA
CASSLVGGGELFF
TGTGCCAGCAGCTTAGTCGGAGGCGGGGAGCTGTTTTTT
>16|NA|TRBJ2-5|TRBV5-1|NA
CASSLAPGRAQETQYF
TGCGCCAGCAGCTTGGCTCCGGGCAGGGCCCAAGAGACCCAGTACTTC
>14|NA|TRBJ2-7|TRBV10-3|NA
CAISPGHLSYEQYF
TGTGCCATCAGTCCGGGACATCTCTCCTACGAGCAGTACTTC
>13|NA|TRBJ2-1|TRBV5-6|NA
CASSPWWGREQFF
TGTGCCAGCAGCCCCTGGTGGGGACGAGAGCAGTTCTTC
>16|TRBD2|TRBJ2-5|TRBV4-2|NA
CASSQVGGGSQETQYF
TGTGCCAGCAGCCAAGTGGGGGGGGGATCCCAAGAGACCCAGTACTTC
>16|NA|TRBJ2-3|TRBV5-6|NA
CASSLAGFVRADTQYF
TGTGCCAGCAGCTTGGCCGGATTCGTGAGGGCAGATACGCAGTATTTT
>14|TRBD1|TRBJ2-7|TRBV4-1|NA
CASSVRQGAYEQYF
TGCGCCAGCAGCGTAAGGCAGGGGGCCTACGAGCAGTACTTC
>15|TRBD2|TRBJ2-1|TRBV27|NA
CASSQTSGGANEQFF
TGTGCCAGCAGTCAAACTAGCGGGGGGGCCAATGAGCAGTTCTTC
>12|NA|TRBJ2-1|TRBV7-9|NA
CASSLSKNEQFF
TGTGCCAGCAGCTTAAGTAAGAATGAGCAGTTCTTC
>13|TRBD2|TRBJ2-1|TRBV9|NA
CASSYSGVNEQFF
TGTGCCAGCAGCTATAGCGGGGTCAATGAGCAGTTCTTC
>16|NA|TRBJ2-7|TRBV10-3|NA
CAISGHDGTPTYEQYF
TGTGCCATCAGTGGACACGATGGGACACCAACCTACGAGCAGTACTTC
>15|TRBD1|TRBJ2-7|TRBV6-6|NA
CASSYGWTGLYEQYF
TGTGCCAGCAGTTACGGCTGGACAGGCCTCTACGAGCAGTACTTC
>15|TRBD2|TRBJ2-5|TRBV13|NA
CASSRGLAGKETQYF
TGTGCCAGCAGCCGGGGACTAGCGGGGAAAGAGACCCAGTACTTC
>14|NA|TRBJ2-7|TRBV6-5|NA
CASSYPGTLYEQYF
TGTGCCAGCAGTTACCCCGGGACACTTTACGAGCAGTACTTC